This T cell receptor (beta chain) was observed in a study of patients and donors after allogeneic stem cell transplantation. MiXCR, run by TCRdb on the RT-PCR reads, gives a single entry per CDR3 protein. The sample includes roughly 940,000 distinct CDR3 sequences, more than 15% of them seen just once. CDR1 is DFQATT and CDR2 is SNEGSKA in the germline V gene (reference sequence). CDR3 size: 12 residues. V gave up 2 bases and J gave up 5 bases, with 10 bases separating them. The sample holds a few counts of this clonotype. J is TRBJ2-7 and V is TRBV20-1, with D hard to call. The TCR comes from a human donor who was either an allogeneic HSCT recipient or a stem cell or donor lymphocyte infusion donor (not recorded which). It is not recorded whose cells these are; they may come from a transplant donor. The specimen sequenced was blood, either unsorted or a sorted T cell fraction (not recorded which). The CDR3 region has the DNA TGCAGTGCTAGACGGAGTTGGAACGAGCAGTACTTC. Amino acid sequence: CSARRSWNEQYF.